A selection of T cell receptor beta chains follows, all from one sample in a study of cytomegalovirus exposure and HLA in healthy donors. Sequenced by immunoSEQ multiplex PCR; TCRdb stores in-frame clones only, minus some. The sample shows hundreds of thousands of clones, 65% to 90% of them seen only once. Sequences were obtained from PBMCs. These receptors were obtained from a girl aged 10 to 17 in good health and CMV-seronegative. The CDR3 runs from the conserved cysteine through the conserved F or W. The D gene is left open where the match is weak. Where a row states a size, it is once, few, many or the class of an expanded clone; other rows omit it.

NA	TRBJ1-5	TRBV5-8	NA	TGTGCCAGCAGCTTAGGGGAGGGGGTGAATCAGCCCCAGCATTTT	CASSLGEGVNQPQHF
TRBD1	TRBJ2-2	TRBV11-2	once	TGTGCCAGCAGCCGGCAAGGACAGGGTCCAAACACCGGGGAGCTGTTTTTT	CASSRQGQGPNTGELFF
TRBD2	TRBJ2-3	TRBV6-1	few	TGTGCCAGCAGTGAACTAGCGGGGGGGCCAGATACGCAGTATTTT	CASSELAGGPDTQYF
TRBD1	TRBJ2-1	TRBV30	NA	TGTGCCTGGAGTATGGACAGGGGTTACAATGAGCAGTTCTTC	CAWSMDRGYNEQFF
NA	TRBJ2-6	TRBV7-3	NA	TGTGCCAGCAGCTTAACAGGTCTCCCTTTAGGGGCCAACATCCTGACTTTC	CASSLTGLPLGANILTF
TRBD2	TRBJ2-2	TRBV27	NA	TGTGCCAGCAGTTCCCCACCAGGGGGTAGCGGGAGTCGGGCCGGGGAGCTGTTTTTT	CASSSPPGGSGSRAGELFF
NA	TRBJ1-1	TRBV7-2	NA	TGTGCCAGCAGCTTAGCTAAGGGGCAGGGGACCAGGACTGAAGCTTTCTTT	CASSLAKGQGTRTEAFF
NA	TRBJ1-2	TRBV28	NA	TGTGCCAGCAGTCAGAAAATATCCAGGGCCCTCTATGGCTACACCTTC	CASSQKISRALYGYTF
NA	TRBJ1-5	TRBV7-8	few	TGTGCCAGCCAAGGGGGCAATCAGCCCCAGCATTTT	CASQGGNQPQHF
TRBD2	TRBJ2-1	TRBV7-9	NA	TGTGCCAGCAGCTCGGGACTAGATGAGCAGTTCTTC	CASSSGLDEQFF
NA	TRBJ1-1	TRBV7-3	NA	TGTGCCAGCAGCCTTAACTCGAACACTGAAGCTTTCTTT	CASSLNSNTEAFF
NA	TRBJ1-1	TRBV5-6	NA	TGTGCCAGCAGCTCCCCGTGGGGCAGGGGCTTTGTTGACACTGAAGCTTTCTTT	CASSSPWGRGFVDTEAFF
NA	TRBJ2-7	TRBV5-4	NA	TGTGCCAGCAGGTCCACATCCGAGCAGTACTTC	CASRSTSEQYF
NA	TRBJ2-3	TRBV7-9	NA	TGTGCCAGCAGCCCCCGGAGACAGGCTGGCACAGATACGCAGTATTTT	CASSPRRQAGTDTQYF
NA	TRBJ2-5	TRBV5-1	NA	TGCGCCAGCATGGGGAGGGGGTTCCAAGAGACCCAGTACTTC	CASMGRGFQETQYF
NA	TRBJ1-2	TRBV6-5	NA	TGTGCCAGCAGTCCCCGAAGGGGAGGCTACACCTTC	CASSPRRGGYTF
NA	TRBJ1-1	TRBV5-6	few	TGTGCCAGCAGCCCAAATACACTGAACACTGAAGCTTTCTTT	CASSPNTLNTEAFF
NA	TRBJ1-2	TRBV7-8	NA	TGTGCCAGCAGCGGGGGGTCGCGAGACGCCTATGGCTACACCTTC	CASSGGSRDAYGYTF
TRBD2	TRBJ2-5	TRBV7-2	NA	TGTGCCAGCAGCTCTAGGGGACTAGCGGGAGGTGAGCAGTACTTC	CASSSRGLAGGEQYF
TRBD1	TRBJ2-1	TRBV4-3	NA	TGCGCCAGCAGCCAAGATGGACAGGGGTCCCCTAATGAGCAGTTCTTC	CASSQDGQGSPNEQFF
NA	TRBJ1-2	TRBV28	NA	TGTGCCAGCAGTTGGAGGGACCGTCCTAACTATGGCTACACCTTC	CASSWRDRPNYGYTF
NA	TRBJ1-2	TRBV14	NA	TGTGCCAGCAGCCAAGATAGCGGCGCAGGATATGGCTACACCTTC	CASSQDSGAGYGYTF
NA	TRBJ1-2	TRBV4-3	few	TGCGCCAGCAGCCAAGTTGTAACGGTCCAGGGCTATGGCTACACCTTC	CASSQVVTVQGYGYTF
NA	TRBJ2-1	TRBV5-1	NA	TGCGCCAGCAGCTTGGCCGTAGCCAATGAGCAGTTCTTC	CASSLAVANEQFF
TRBD1	TRBJ2-4	TRBV27	NA	TGTGCCAGCAGTTTACACGGACAGGGTAATCAGTACTTC	CASSLHGQGNQYF
NA	TRBJ1-3	TRBV25-1	NA	TGTGCCAGCAGTGACCCCCCAGAGGAGGAAGCCTCTGGAAACACCATATATTTT	CASSDPPEEEASGNTIYF
NA	TRBJ1-2	TRBV27	NA	TGTGCCAGCAGTTCCCAGGACTATGGCTACACCTTC	CASSSQDYGYTF
TRBD1	TRBJ1-1	TRBV7-9	NA	TGTGCCAGCAGCTTCGGACAGGGGGTTTCTGAAGCTTTCTTT	CASSFGQGVSEAFF
NA	TRBJ1-3	TRBV25-1	NA	TGTGCCAGCAGCGTCGGGTCCTTCTCTGGAAACACCATATATTTT	CASSVGSFSGNTIYF
TRBD1	TRBJ1-2	TRBV4-2	NA	TGTGCCAGCAGCCAAGTGACAGGGCAAGGCGGCTACACCTTC	CASSQVTGQGGYTF
TRBD2	TRBJ2-5	TRBV5-6	NA	TGTGCCAGCAGCTTGGCGGTCGGCGGGGGGTTGGAGACCCAGTACTTC	CASSLAVGGGLETQYF
TRBD1	TRBJ1-4	TRBV6-5	NA	TGTGCCAGCAGGCCCCTCGGACAGGGGGATGAAAAACTGTTTTTT	CASRPLGQGDEKLFF
TRBD2	TRBJ2-1	TRBV5-1	NA	TGCGCCAGCAGCTTGGGGCTAGCGGGGGGGCCCACCTACAATGAGCAGTTCTTC	CASSLGLAGGPTYNEQFF
NA	TRBJ2-3	TRBV27	NA	TGTGCCAGCAGTTCGGAGGGAGTCGCAGATACGCAGTATTTT	CASSSEGVADTQYF
NA	TRBJ2-5	TRBV5-6	NA	TGTGCCAGCAGCTTTCGCGCGTACCAAGAGACCCAGTACTTC	CASSFRAYQETQYF
TRBD1	TRBJ1-2	TRBV6-6	NA	TGTGCCAGCAGCGACAGGGGGCGAAGCTATGGCTACACCTTC	CASSDRGRSYGYTF
TRBD2	TRBJ2-2	TRBV6-5	NA	TGTGCCAGCAGTTTAGCGGGGGGGCATACCGGGGAGCTGTTTTTT	CASSLAGGHTGELFF
TRBD1	TRBJ1-1	TRBV19	NA	TGTGCCAGTAGACAGGGGGTCACTGAAGCTTTCTTT	CASRQGVTEAFF
NA	TRBJ2-5	TRBV29-1	NA	TGCAGCGTTGTCCAGGGAAGTCAAGAGACCCAGTACTTC	CSVVQGSQETQYF
NA	TRBJ1-3	TRBV13	NA	TGTGCCAGCAGCCTCACCCAAACAGGGCTCTCTGGAAACACCATATATTTT	CASSLTQTGLSGNTIYF
NA	TRBJ2-3	TRBV9	NA	TGTGCCAGCAGCCCCCGATACAGGGTCTCTAGCACAGATACGCAGTATTTT	CASSPRYRVSSTDTQYF
TRBD1	TRBJ2-7	TRBV25-1	NA	TGTGCCAGCAGTGAATATTGGACAGGGGTCGAGCAGTACTTC	CASSEYWTGVEQYF
NA	TRBJ2-3	TRBV19	NA	TGTGCCAGTCAAAACAGCATGAGCACAGATACGCAGTATTTT	CASQNSMSTDTQYF
NA	TRBJ1-3	TRBV7-2	NA	TGTGCCAGCAGTCACGTCGGGGTGAGAGAAAACACCATATATTTT	CASSHVGVRENTIYF
NA	TRBJ1-3	TRBV7-6	NA	TGTGCCAGCAGCTTAAAGAGTCTTCTCTCTGGAAACACCATATATTTT	CASSLKSLLSGNTIYF
TRBD1	TRBJ1-4	TRBV11-1	NA	TGTGCCAGCAGCGCATTACGGGACAGGGGAGGCGAAAAACTGTTTTTT	CASSALRDRGGEKLFF
NA	TRBJ1-1	TRBV29-1	NA	TGCAGCACGCCCCCGCGGGGAACTGAAGCTTTCTTT	CSTPPRGTEAFF
TRBD1	TRBJ2-1	TRBV27	NA	TGTGCCACCAGGACAGGGGGCAATGAGCAGTTCTTC	CATRTGGNEQFF
TRBD2	TRBJ2-1	TRBV7-2	NA	TGTGCCAGCAGCTTATACGCCGGGAGGGCCTCGAATGAGCAGTTCTTC	CASSLYAGRASNEQFF